The 15 T cell receptor beta chains below were found in one sample sequenced in a study of blood T cell repertoires in COVID-19. Generated by immunoSEQ multiplex PCR, the TCRdb table keeps only in-frame clones and is missing some. The table shows over 65,000 clones, with around 85% occurring only once. Specimen: peripheral blood. These receptors were taken from a human donor in a cohort sampled during active COVID-19.

This sequence joins TRBV2 and TRBJ2-3; 15 bases align to TRBD2. The CDR3 sequence is 15 residues long. The V segment lost 6 bases and the J segment 4 bases; nucleotides outside the gene matches: 2. CDR1 and CDR2 (germline): SNHLY, FYNNEI. CDR3 coding DNA: TGTGCCAGCAGAGGACTAGCGGGGGGGCCAGATACGCAGTATTTT. It is translated as CASRGLAGGPDTQYF.

This clone occurred once. The CDR3 loop reads CASKIAGKEAFF. In DNA form, the CDR3 reads TGTGCCAGTAAGATAGCAGGGAAGGAAGCTTTCTTT. The chain carries TRBV19 and TRBJ1-1; maybe TRBD1 (5 bases). This CDR3 comprises 12 residues. Germline V gene sequence: CDR1 LNHDA, CDR2 SQIVND (reference sequence). Trimming pared 7 bases from V and 8 bases from J, leaving 14 bases between.

J is TRBJ2-1 and V is TRBV5-4; 10 bases line up with TRBD2. CDR1 is SGHNT, CDR2 YYREEE, per germline (reference sequence). Trimming at V came to 4 bases and at J to 6 bases, leaving 7 bases not matched to a gene. The CDR3 runs to 15 residues. The CDR3 loop is CASSPRTSGLNEQFF. CDR3 bases: TGTGCCAGCAGCCCTAGGACTAGCGGCCTCAATGAGCAGTTCTTC.

The V gene is TRBV12-5, the J gene TRBJ2-6; 12 bases line up with TRBD1. Trimming cost V 6 bases and J 4 bases; bases outside gene matches: 4. Germline loops: CDR1 LGHNT, CDR2 FRNRAP. There are 16 residues in the CDR3. This CDR3 is CASGRDRGPGANVLTF. CDR3 sequence (DNA): TGTGCTAGTGGGCGGGACAGGGGGCCCGGGGCCAACGTCCTGACTTTC.

The genes are TRBV4-3 and TRBJ2-3; D possibly corresponds to TRBD1 (6 bases). Germline V lookup: CDR1 LGHNA, CDR2 YSLEER. V shed 2 bases and J shed 4 bases, with 13 bases lying between them. This CDR3 comprises 15 residues. CDR3 sequence: CASSQFTGFPDTQYF. CDR3 coding DNA: TGCGCCAGCAGCCAATTCACAGGGTTTCCAGATACGCAGTATTTT.

The V call is TRBV9, the J call TRBJ2-1; D uncertain. The germline V gene encodes CDR1 SGDLS and CDR2 YYNGEE. The CDR3 extends over 14 amino acids. V was cut by 0 bases and J by 10 bases, with 14 bases left in between. CDR3: CASSVAKSPYEQFF. The DNA of the CDR3 is TGTGCCAGCAGCGTAGCTAAGAGCCCCTACGAGCAGTTCTTC.

The chain uses TRBV2 and TRBJ2-3; 7 positions match TRBD2. Trimming removed 6 bases from V and 2 bases from J; junction bases left unmatched: 2. CDR3 length: 13 residues. Germline CDR1 is SNHLY and CDR2 is FYNNEI. This CDR3 reads CASSLADTDTQYF. CDR3 sequence (DNA): TGTGCCAGCAGCCTAGCGGACACAGATACGCAGTATTTT.

This clone was recorded once. The gene calls are TRBV9 and TRBJ2-3, with D maybe TRBD2 (6 bases). Germline-derived CDR1 and CDR2 are SGDLS and YYNGEE. CDR3 length equals 14 residues. The V gene lost 4 bases and the J gene lost 5 bases, with 14 bases spanning the gap. The CDR3 spells CASSLTGLIDTQYF. Here the CDR3 DNA reads TGTGCCAGCAGCCTAACGGGACTCATAGATACGCAGTATTTT.

There are a few counts of this clone. The CDR3 nucleotides are TGTGCCAGTTCCCCCGGGTACAATCAGCCCCAGCATTTT. Its protein product is CASSPGYNQPQHF. The rearrangement uses TRBV19 and TRBJ1-5, with unresolved D. The ends were cut back, 8 bases at V and 3 bases at J, with 11 bases in the middle. CDR1 LNHDA and CDR2 SQIVND come from the germline V gene (reference sequence). The CDR3 is 13 residues long.

This chain connects TRBV11-2 to TRBJ2-2, with D possibly being TRBD1 (5 bases). CDR3 size: 16 residues. Trimming stripped 1 base from V and 6 bases from J, with 15 bases between. Per germline, CDR1 SGHAT and CDR2 FQNNGV. CDR3 sequence: CASSLVLQGSAGELFF. The CDR3 nucleotides read TGTGCCAGCAGCTTAGTTCTCCAGGGTTCAGCCGGGGAGCTGTTTTTT.

J is TRBJ2-7 and V is TRBV11-2; 7 bases are a match to TRBD2. The CDR3 runs 16 residues. Germline trimming cut 4 bases from V and 1 base from J; bases unmatched to any gene: 10. CDR1 is SGHAT, CDR2 FQNNGV, per germline. CDR3 nucleotide sequence: TGTGCCAGCAGCTCATCCGGAGGCGGGGGATCCTACGAGCAGTACTTC. Protein: CASSSSGGGGSYEQYF.

This chain joins TRBV7-8 and TRBJ2-5, with 10 bases that match TRBD1. V shed 5 bases and J 5 bases; nucleotides not matched to a gene: 8. The CDR3 sequence is 15 residues long. Germline V gives CDR1 SGHVS, CDR2 FQNEAQ. CDR3 nucleotides: TGTGCCAGCAGCCCTAGACAGGGGGCGAGGGAGACCCAGTACTTC. As protein: CASSPRQGARETQYF.

The chain employs TRBV5-6 and TRBJ2-7; TRBD1 matches 9 bases. The CDR3 loop spans 15 amino acids. After removal of 4 bases from V and 4 bases from J, the junction contained 9 bases not matched to a gene. Germline CDR1 and CDR2: SGHDT and YYEEEE. This chain's CDR3 is CASSPPGTGTYEQYF. CDR3 sequence (DNA): TGTGCCAGCAGCCCCCCCGGGACAGGGACATACGAGCAGTACTTC.

Written as DNA, the CDR3 is TGTGCCAGCAGCTTACTTATGAACACTGAAGCTTTCTTT. Residues: CASSLLMNTEAFF. The chain uses TRBV7-6 and TRBJ1-1; D gene unclear. Germline CDR1 and CDR2: SGHVS and FNYEAQ. The V and J ends lost 2 bases and 0 bases respectively, with 4 bases between them. The CDR3 consists of 13 residues.

The chain uses TRBV6-5 and TRBJ2-7; D perhaps matches TRBD2 (7 bases). V lost 7 bases to trimming and J lost 5 bases, with 15 bases between them. Germline V CDR1 and CDR2: MNHEY, SVGAGI. The CDR3 is made up of 13 amino acids. CDR3 residues: CASTLSGGNEQYF. CDR3 in DNA: TGTGCCAGCACCTTATCGGGGGGCAACGAGCAGTACTTC.